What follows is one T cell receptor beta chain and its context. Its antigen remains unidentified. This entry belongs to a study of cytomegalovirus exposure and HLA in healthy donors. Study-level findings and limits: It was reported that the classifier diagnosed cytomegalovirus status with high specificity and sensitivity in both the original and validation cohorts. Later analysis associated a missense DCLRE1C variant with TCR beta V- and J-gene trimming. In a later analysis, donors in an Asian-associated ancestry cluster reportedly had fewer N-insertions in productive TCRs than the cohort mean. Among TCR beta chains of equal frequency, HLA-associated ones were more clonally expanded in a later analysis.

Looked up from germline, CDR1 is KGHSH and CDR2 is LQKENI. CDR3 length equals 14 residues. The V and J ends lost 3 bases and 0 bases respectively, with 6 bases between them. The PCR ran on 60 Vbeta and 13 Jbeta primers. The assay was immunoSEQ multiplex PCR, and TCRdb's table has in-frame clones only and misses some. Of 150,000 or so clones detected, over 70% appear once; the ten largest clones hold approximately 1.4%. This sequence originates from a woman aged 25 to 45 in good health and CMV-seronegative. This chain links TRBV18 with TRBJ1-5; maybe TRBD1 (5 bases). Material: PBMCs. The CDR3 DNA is TGTGCCAGCTCACCGGGGCTTAGCAATCAGCCCCAGCATTTT. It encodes CASSPGLSNQPQHF.